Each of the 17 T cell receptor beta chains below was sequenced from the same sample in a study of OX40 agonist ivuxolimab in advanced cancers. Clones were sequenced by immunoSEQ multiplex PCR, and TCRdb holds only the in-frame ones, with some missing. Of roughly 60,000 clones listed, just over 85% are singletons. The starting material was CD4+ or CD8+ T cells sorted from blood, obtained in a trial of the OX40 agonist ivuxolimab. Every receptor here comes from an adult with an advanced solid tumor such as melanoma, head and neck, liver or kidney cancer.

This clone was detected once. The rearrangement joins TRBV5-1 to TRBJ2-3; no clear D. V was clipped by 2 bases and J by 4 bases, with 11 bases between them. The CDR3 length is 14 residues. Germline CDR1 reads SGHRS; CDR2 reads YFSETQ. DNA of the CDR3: TGCGCCAGCAGCTTTTCGGCAGGAGCAGATACGCAGTATTTT. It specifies CASSFSAGADTQYF. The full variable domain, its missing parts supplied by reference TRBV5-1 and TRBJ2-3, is KAGVTQTPRYLIKTRGQQVTLSCSPISGHRSVSWYQQTPGQGLQFLFEYFSETQRNKGNFPGRFSGRQFSNSRSEMNVSTLELGDSALYLCASSFSAGADTQYFGPGTRLTVL.

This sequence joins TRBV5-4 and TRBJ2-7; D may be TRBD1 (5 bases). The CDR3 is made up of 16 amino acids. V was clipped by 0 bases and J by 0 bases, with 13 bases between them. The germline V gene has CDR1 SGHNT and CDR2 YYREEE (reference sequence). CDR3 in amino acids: CASSLGPREHSYEQYF. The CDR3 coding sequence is TGTGCCAGCAGCTTGGGGCCCAGGGAACACTCCTACGAGCAGTACTTC.

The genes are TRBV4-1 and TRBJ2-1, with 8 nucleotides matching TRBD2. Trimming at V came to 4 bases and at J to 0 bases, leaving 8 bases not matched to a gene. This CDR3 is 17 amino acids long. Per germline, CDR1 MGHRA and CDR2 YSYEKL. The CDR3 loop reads CASSPGLAKSSYNEQFF. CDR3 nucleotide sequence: TGCGCCAGCAGCCCAGGACTAGCTAAAAGCTCCTACAATGAGCAGTTCTTC.

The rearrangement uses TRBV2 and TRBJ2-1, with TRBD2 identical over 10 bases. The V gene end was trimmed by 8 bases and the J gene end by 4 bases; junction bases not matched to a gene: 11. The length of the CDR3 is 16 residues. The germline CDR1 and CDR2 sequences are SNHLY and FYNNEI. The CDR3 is CASSAISGGTYNEQFF. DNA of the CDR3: TGTGCCAGCTCAGCGATTAGCGGGGGGACATACAATGAGCAGTTCTTC.

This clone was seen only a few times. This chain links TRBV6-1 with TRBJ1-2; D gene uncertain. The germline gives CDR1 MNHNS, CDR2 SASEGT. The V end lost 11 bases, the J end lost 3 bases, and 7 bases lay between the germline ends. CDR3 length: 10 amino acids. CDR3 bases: TGTGCCCTGGGCGACTATGGCTACACCTTC. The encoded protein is CALGDYGYTF.

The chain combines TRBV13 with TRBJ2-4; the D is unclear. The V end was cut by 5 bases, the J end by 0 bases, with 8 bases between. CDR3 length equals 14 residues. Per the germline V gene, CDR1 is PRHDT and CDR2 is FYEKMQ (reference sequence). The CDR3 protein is CASSTSQAKNIQYF. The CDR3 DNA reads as TGTGCCAGCAGCACCTCGCAAGCCAAAAACATTCAGTACTTC.

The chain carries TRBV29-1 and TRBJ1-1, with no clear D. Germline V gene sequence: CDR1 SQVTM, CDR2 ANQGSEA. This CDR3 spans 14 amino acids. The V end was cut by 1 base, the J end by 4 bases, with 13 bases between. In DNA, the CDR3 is TGCAGCGTTGAAGGGAGGGTGGCGGCCACTGAAGCTTTCTTT. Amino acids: CSVEGRVAATEAFF.

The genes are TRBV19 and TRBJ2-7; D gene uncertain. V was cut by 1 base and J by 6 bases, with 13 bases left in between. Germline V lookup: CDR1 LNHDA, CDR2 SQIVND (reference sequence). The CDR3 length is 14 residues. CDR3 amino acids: CASSIGQALSEQYF. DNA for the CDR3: TGTGCCAGTAGTATAGGGCAGGCACTCAGCGAGCAGTACTTC. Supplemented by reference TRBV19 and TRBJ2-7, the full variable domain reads DGGITQSPKYLFRKEGQNVTLSCEQNLNHDAMYWYRQDPGQGLRLIYYSQIVNDFQKGDIAEGYSVSREKKESFPLTVTSAQKNPTAFYLCASSIGQALSEQYFGPGTRLTVT.

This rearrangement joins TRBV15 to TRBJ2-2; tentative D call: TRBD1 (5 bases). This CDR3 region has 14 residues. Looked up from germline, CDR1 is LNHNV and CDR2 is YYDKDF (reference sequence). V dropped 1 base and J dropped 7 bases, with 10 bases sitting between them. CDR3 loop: CATSRARALGELFF. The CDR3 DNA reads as TGTGCCACCAGCAGAGCCAGGGCCCTCGGGGAGCTGTTTTTT.

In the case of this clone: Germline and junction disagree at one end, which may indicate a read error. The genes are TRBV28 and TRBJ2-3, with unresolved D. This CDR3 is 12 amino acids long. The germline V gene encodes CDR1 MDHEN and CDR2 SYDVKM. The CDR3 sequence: CASGLRLDTQYF. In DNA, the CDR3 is TGTGCCAGCGGTTTGAGGTTGGATACGCAGTATTTT.

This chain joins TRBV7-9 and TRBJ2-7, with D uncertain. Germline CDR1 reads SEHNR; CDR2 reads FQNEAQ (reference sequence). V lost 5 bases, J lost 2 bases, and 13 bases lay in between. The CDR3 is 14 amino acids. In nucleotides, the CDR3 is TGTGCCAGCAGCCCCCACCCACAGACCTACGAGCAGTACTTC. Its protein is CASSPHPQTYEQYF.

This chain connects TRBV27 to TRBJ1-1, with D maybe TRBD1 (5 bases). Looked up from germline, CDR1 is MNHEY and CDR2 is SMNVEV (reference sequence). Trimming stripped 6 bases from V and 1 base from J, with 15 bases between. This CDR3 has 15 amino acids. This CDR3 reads CASRNSRQPNTEAFF. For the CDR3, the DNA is TGTGCCAGCAGGAACTCTAGACAGCCGAACACTGAAGCTTTCTTT.

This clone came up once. The CDR3: CASSLGGTNTEAFF. For the CDR3, the DNA is TGTGCCAGCAGCTTAGGGGGCACGAACACTGAAGCTTTCTTT. This chain connects TRBV7-8 to TRBJ1-1, with a weak D call TRBD1 (5 bases). This CDR3 spans 14 amino acids. V shed 1 base and J shed 1 base, with 7 bases lying between them. Germline V gene sequence: CDR1 SGHVS, CDR2 FQNEAQ. The full variable domain, its missing parts supplied by reference TRBV7-8 and TRBJ1-1, is GAGVSQSPRYKVAKRGQDVALRCDPISGHVSLFWYQQALGQGPEFLTYFQNEAQLDKSGLPSDRFFAERPEGSVSTLKIQRTQQEDSAVYLCASSLGGTNTEAFFGQGTRLTVV.

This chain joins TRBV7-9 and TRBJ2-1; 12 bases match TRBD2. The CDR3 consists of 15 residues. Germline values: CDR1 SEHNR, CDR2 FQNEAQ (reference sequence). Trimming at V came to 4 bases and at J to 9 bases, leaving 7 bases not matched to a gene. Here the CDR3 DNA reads TGTGCCAGCAGCTCCCCTAGCGGGAGGGCAGGTGAGCAGTTCTTC. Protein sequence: CASSSPSGRAGEQFF.

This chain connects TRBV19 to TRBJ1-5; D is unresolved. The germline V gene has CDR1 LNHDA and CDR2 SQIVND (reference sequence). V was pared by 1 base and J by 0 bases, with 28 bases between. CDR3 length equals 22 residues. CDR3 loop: CASSIVSPKSGARPYSNQPQHF. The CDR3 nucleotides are TGTGCCAGTAGTATAGTTTCTCCCAAATCAGGAGCTCGACCTTATAGCAATCAGCCCCAGCATTTT.

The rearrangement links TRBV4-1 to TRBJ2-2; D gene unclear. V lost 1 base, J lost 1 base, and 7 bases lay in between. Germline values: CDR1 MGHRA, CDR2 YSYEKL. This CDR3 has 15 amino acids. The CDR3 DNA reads TGCGCCAGCAGCCAAGTTTTAAAGAACACCGGGGAGCTGTTTTTT. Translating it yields CASSQVLKNTGELFF.

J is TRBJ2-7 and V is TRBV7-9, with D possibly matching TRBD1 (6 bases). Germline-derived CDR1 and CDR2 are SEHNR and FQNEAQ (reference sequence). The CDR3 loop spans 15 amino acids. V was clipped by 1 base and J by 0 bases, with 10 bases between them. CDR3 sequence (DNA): TGTGCCAGCAGCTTAGAGGGGGACACCTCCTACGAGCAGTACTTC. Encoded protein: CASSLEGDTSYEQYF. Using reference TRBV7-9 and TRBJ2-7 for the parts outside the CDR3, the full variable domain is DTGVSQNPRHKITKRGQNVTFRCDPISEHNRLYWYRQTLGQGPEFLTYFQNEAQLEKSRLLSDRFSAERPKGSFSTLEIQRTEQGDSAMYLCASSLEGDTSYEQYFGPGTRLTVT.